This T cell receptor beta chain was sequenced for a study of blood T cell repertoires in COVID-19. In the study overall: Collection of acute and convalescent COVID-19 samples took place in the United States, Italy and Spain. Sources were T cells, B-cell-depleted T cells, or PBMCs; the material itself was cDNA or gDNA.

In the authors' workflow: Amplified reference gene primers provided the basis for estimating nucleated cell counts. Data came from immunoSEQ multiplex PCR; TCRdb stores just in-frame clones and leaves some out. V, J and clone size are those of that table, while D and trimming were read from the DNA. This table holds some 79,000 clones, around 89% found once. The clonotype comes from a man aged 70 or older with active or convalescent COVID-19. Sample: peripheral blood.

Written as DNA, the CDR3 is TGTGCCAGCAGCTTAATGGCGGGAGGCGGATACAATGAGCAGTTCTTC. This gives the protein CASSLMAGGGYNEQFF. The V and J genes are TRBV7-8 and TRBJ2-1, with TRBD2 matching 8 bases. CDR1 and CDR2 from the germline V gene are SGHVS and FQNEAQ. The junction had 7 bases not matched to a gene; V was cut back by 2 bases and J by 4 bases. CDR3 length: 16 residues.